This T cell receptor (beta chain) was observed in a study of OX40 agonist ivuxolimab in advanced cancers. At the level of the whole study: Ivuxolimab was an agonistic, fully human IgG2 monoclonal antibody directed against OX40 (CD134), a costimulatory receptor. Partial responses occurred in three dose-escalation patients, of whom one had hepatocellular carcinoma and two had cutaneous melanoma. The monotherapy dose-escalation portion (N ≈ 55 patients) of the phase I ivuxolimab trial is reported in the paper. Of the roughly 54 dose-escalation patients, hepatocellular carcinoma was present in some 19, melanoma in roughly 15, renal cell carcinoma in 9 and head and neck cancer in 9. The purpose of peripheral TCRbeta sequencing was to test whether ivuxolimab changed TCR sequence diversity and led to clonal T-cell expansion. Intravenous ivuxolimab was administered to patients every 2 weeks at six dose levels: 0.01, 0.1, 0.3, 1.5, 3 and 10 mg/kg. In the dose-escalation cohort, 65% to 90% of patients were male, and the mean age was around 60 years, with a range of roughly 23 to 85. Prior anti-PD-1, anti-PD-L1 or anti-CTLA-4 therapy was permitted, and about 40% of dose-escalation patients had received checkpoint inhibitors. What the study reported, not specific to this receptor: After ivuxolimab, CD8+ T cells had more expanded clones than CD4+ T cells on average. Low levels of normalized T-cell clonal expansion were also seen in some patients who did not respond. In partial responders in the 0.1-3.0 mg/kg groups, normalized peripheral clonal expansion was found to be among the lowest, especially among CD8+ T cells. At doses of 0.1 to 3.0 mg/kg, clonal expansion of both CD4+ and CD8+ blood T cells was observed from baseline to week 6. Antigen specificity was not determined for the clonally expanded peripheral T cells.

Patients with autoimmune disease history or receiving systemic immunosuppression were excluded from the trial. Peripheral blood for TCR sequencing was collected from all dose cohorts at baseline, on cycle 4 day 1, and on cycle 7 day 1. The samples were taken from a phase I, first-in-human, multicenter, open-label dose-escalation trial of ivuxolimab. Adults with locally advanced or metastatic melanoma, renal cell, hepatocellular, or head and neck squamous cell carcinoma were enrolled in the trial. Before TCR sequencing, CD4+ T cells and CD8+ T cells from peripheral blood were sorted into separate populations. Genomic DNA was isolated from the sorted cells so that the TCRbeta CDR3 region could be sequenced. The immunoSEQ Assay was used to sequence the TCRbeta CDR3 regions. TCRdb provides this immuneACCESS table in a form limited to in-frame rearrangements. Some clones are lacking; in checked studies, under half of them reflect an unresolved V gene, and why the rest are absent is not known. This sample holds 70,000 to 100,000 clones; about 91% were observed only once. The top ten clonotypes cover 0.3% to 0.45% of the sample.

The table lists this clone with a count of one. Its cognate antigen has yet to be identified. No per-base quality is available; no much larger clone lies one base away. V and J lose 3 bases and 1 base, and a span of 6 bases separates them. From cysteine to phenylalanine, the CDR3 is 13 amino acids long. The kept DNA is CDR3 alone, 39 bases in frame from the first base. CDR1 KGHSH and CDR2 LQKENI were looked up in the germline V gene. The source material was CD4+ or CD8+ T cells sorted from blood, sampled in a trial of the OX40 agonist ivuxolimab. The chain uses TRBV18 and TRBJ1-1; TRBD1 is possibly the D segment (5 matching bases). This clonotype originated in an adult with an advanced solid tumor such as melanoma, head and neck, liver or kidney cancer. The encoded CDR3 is CASSPGQNTEAFF. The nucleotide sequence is TGTGCCAGCTCACCCGGACAGAACACTGAAGCTTTCTTT.